This TCR beta chain was sequenced for a study of T cell repertoires in cytomegalovirus infection. Whole-study context: HLA-B-restricted CMV epitopes that are well studied were used alongside recently identified HLA-C-restricted ones. It can be stated that public TCR beta signatures indicated CMV infection as well as a matching HLA type.

The CDR3 is 15 residues long. Germline V gene lookup returns CDR1 LNHDA and CDR2 SQIVND (reference sequence). With 10 bases clipped from V and 6 bases from J, the junction kept 13 bases outside the gene matches. Study conclusions and caveats: HLA-C-restricted TCR beta clonotypes specific for CMV led the ex vivo response. Totalled public TCR beta family frequency picked out people who carried CMV plus the relevant HLA.

The table lists this clonotype with a few counts. The antigen is undetermined. TCRdb recomputed calls from the reads with MiXCR, one row per CDR3 protein. The data show approximately 990,000 distinct CDR3 sequences, about a third seen once. The sample was cultured CD8+ T cells from PBMCs, taken from culture after CMV antigen stimulation. The origin of this receptor is a human donor in good health (CMV status not recorded). Some clones in this sample may be carry-over from other donors' samples. The V gene is TRBV19, the J gene TRBJ1-5, with 9 bases identical to TRBD1. CDR3 protein: CATEMGQGHGQPQHF. CDR3 nucleotide sequence: TGTGCCACCGAGATGGGACAGGGACACGGTCAGCCCCAGCATTTT.